This T cell receptor (beta chain) was documented in a study of T cells in women clearing cervical HPV infection. Background on the study: Women with histologically confirmed HPV16-related CIN3 or worse, 2 with invasive cancer, served as cases.

Cervical HPV DNA detected by MY09/MY11 PCR, typed by dot-blot. For this clone: Its specificity is unknown. Read coverage stops 3 residues before the CDR3 terminus; the germline J gene supplies the remainder.

The CDR3 length is 13 residues. Per the germline V gene, CDR1 is LNHDA and CDR2 is SQIVND (reference sequence). Overall study results and limits: TRBV6-7 relative abundance averaged 0.11% in cases and approximately 0.15% in controls.

immunoSEQ multiplex PCR used an average of 1200 ng genomic DNA. The protocol was immunoSEQ multiplex PCR, while the TCRdb copy is restricted to in-frame clones and leaves out a portion. This table holds under 30,000 clones. V and J are TRBV19 and TRBJ2-2; maybe TRBD1 (5 bases). Sequenced material: blood buffy coat. This receptor was obtained from a woman between 18 and 70 years old with a cervical HPV16 infection that either progressed to CIN3+ or cleared (not recorded which). The chain's CDR3 is CASSYTGANVLFF. The part of the CDR3 DNA that was read is TGTGCCAGTAGTTATACTGGGGCCAACGTG. The full variable domain, rest sourced from reference TRBV19 and TRBJ2-2, is DGGITQSPKYLFRKEGQNVTLSCEQNLNHDAMYWYRQDPGQGLRLIYYSQIVNDFQKGDIAEGYSVSREKKESFPLTVTSAQKNPTAFYLCASSYTGANVLFFGEGSRLTVL.